This T cell receptor (beta chain) was retrieved from a study of blood T cell repertoires in COVID-19 (dated by TCRdb to about 2020). About the full investigation: The collaborator samples originated in the United States, Italy and Spain and spanned the acute and convalescent phases of COVID-19. The material from the prospective study consisted of cDNA or gDNA derived from T cells, B-cell-depleted T cells, or PBMCs. Deeply sampled blood TCRbeta repertoires from subjects exposed to, actively infected with, or recovered from COVID-19 were included in the dataset. A freely available public database, intended as a resource for researchers studying the immune response to SARS-CoV-2, is where the repertoires were released. The samples were drawn from the first 160 participants of the ongoing ImmuneRACE study and from 1,254 subjects provided by 6 global collaborators. A de-identified subject ID, COVID-19 status, age in years and sex were almost always included in the sample metadata. Where HLA class I and class II types were available, the types were taken from metadata supplied by the sample provider, not from assay-based typing.

A few counts support this clone. The target of this receptor is not known. No per-base quality is available; no much larger clone lies one base away. CDR1 and CDR2 were assigned from the germline V gene (reference sequence) as SGHNT and YYREEE. The CDR3 spans 15 residues, from the cysteine through the phenylalanine. This entry keeps only the CDR3 DNA: 45 bases, framed from base 1. V was cut back by 2 bases and J by 5 bases, leaving a gap of 11 bases between them. Summary of the overall study and its limitations: How much clinical and demographic metadata was included differed by source and by participant, and the metadata was provided uncurated.

TCRbeta CDR3 regions were amplified from genomic DNA using the immunoSEQ Assay, a bias-controlled multiplex PCR. In the authors' own workflow: The number of nucleated cells in each sample was estimated by amplification of reference gene primers within the assay. To quantify the absolute abundance of each unique TCRbeta CDR3 rearrangement, sequence reads were collapsed and filtered. For each sample, productive Simpson clonality was calculated as the square root of Simpson's diversity index over productive rearrangements. Not all clones reach the TCRdb copy of this immuneACCESS table, which keeps in-frame sequences only. Checked studies attribute under half of the gap to unresolved V genes and leave the rest unexplained. V and J calls and clone size come straight from that table; D and trimming were deduced from the DNA. The sample table lists approximately 290,000 clones, approximately 90% of them with a count of one. In total, the top ten clones hold around 0.84% of the sample.

The collaborating institutions used their own protocols to collect whole blood in K2EDTA tubes. Collaborator samples were shipped for TCRbeta analysis as frozen whole blood, isolated PBMCs, or DNA extracted from either sample type. This clonotype was obtained from a man aged 25 to 40 with acute or convalescent COVID-19. Rearrangement joined TRBV5-4 to TRBJ1-6, and TRBD1 may be the D gene, going by 6 matching bases. What was sequenced was peripheral blood. The CDR3 reads as follows: CASSLGTSNNSPLHF. The nucleotide sequence reads TGTGCCAGCAGCTTAGGGACATCCAATAATTCACCCCTCCACTTT.